This TCR beta chain was observed in a study of blood T cell repertoires in COVID-19. Here immunoSEQ multiplex PCR was the method, and the copy in TCRdb shows in-frame clones only, minus some. The table includes around 40,000 clones, 79% detected once. The CDR3 sequence is 13 residues long. Unmatched junction bases numbered 5, after V lost 5 bases and J lost 5 bases. Germline CDR1 reads SGHTA; CDR2 reads FQGNSA. This receptor was taken from a man in his 70s with acute or convalescent COVID-19. This chain joins TRBV7-2 and TRBJ2-7; 8 nucleotides agree with TRBD2. The source material was peripheral blood. The CDR3 nucleotides are TGTGCCAGCAGCCCCATAGCGGGAAACGAGCAGTACTTC. Translating it yields CASSPIAGNEQYF.